This is a list of T cell receptor beta chains from one sample in a study of T cell repertoires in cytomegalovirus infection. No cognate antigen is known for these TCRs. TCRdb re-called the reads with MiXCR, one entry per CDR3 protein. The table shows approximately 390,000 distinct CDR3 sequences, with 34% occurring only once. This specimen was cultured PBMCs, taken from culture after CMV antigen stimulation. These receptors were obtained from a human donor in good health (CMV status not recorded). Some clones in this sample may be carry-over from other donors' samples. Both conserved end residues are part of each CDR3. A D gene is named only where the DNA matches it firmly. The size entry is marked missing in some rows and otherwise reads once, few, many or a size class.

J: TRBJ2-5; V: TRBV28; D: TRBD2; size: many; DNA: TGTGCCAGCAGTTCACTAGCGGGAGGAACTCAAGAGACCCAGTACTTC; CDR3: CASSSLAGGTQETQYF
J: TRBJ1-6; V: TRBV12-3/TRBV12-4; D: TRBD1; size: .; DNA: TGTGCCAGCAGTCTCCAGGGGGCGGTGGGATCACCCCTCCACTTT; CDR3: CASSLQGAVGSPLHF
J: TRBJ2-3; V: TRBV6-2/TRBV6-3; D: .; size: .; DNA: TGTGCCAGCACCCAGCAAGTTACCACCACAGATACGCAGTATTTT; CDR3: CASTQQVTTTDTQYF
J: TRBJ1-1; V: TRBV7-6; D: .; size: .; DNA: TGTGCCAGCAGCTTAACCCTTTCTAGGAACACTGAAGCTTTCTTT; CDR3: CASSLTLSRNTEAFF
J: TRBJ1-5; V: TRBV12-3/TRBV12-4; D: .; size: .; DNA: TGTGCCAGCAGTTTAGGAGGGCGGAACACCCAGCATTTT; CDR3: CASSLGGRNTQHF
J: TRBJ2-1; V: TRBV11-3; D: .; size: many; DNA: TGTGCCAGCAGCTTAGCGTCCAATGAGCAGTTCTTC; CDR3: CASSLASNEQFF
J: TRBJ1-1; V: TRBV28; D: .; size: .; DNA: TGTGCCAGCAGTTTATTAGGACCAATCGAAGCTTTCTTT; CDR3: CASSLLGPIEAFF
J: TRBJ2-6; V: TRBV7-8; D: .; size: .; DNA: TGTGCCAGCCCCCCTGGGGGCGCGGTGTCTGGGGCCAACGTCCTGACTTTC; CDR3: CASPPGGAVSGANVLTF
J: TRBJ1-1; V: TRBV20-1; D: .; size: .; DNA: TGCAGTGCTAGAGATGGGCTTGGGACTGAAGCTTTCTTT; CDR3: CSARDGLGTEAFF
J: TRBJ2-1; V: TRBV7-9; D: .; size: few; DNA: TGTGCCAGCAGCCCCGTAGGGTACAACAATGAGCAGTTCTTC; CDR3: CASSPVGYNNEQFF
J: TRBJ1-1; V: TRBV7-2; D: .; size: many; DNA: TGTGCCAGCAGCCTTGGACAGCTAACTGAAGCTTTCTTT; CDR3: CASSLGQLTEAFF
J: TRBJ1-2; V: TRBV9; D: .; size: .; DNA: TGTGCCAGCAGCGTAGCTACAGGATCCTATGGCTACACCTTC; CDR3: CASSVATGSYGYTF
J: TRBJ2-5; V: TRBV6-2/TRBV6-3; D: TRBD2; size: few; DNA: TGTGCCAGCAGTTGGACTAGCCAAGAGACCCAGTACTTC; CDR3: CASSWTSQETQYF
J: TRBJ2-1; V: TRBV12-3/TRBV12-4; D: TRBD2; size: .; DNA: TGTGCCAGCAGTTTAGCGGTCGGGGGAACTAGCGGGTACAATGAGCAGTTCTTC; CDR3: CASSLAVGGTSGYNEQFF
J: TRBJ2-1; V: TRBV7-9; D: .; size: few; DNA: TGTGCCAGCAGCTATTCGTCCAGGCGACGGGGTGAGCAGTTCTTC; CDR3: CASSYSSRRRGEQFF
J: TRBJ2-3; V: TRBV6-1; D: .; size: .; DNA: TGTGCCAGCAGTTACCATCCCAGCGCCACAGATACGCAGTATTTT; CDR3: CASSYHPSATDTQYF
J: TRBJ1-5; V: TRBV19; D: .; size: few; DNA: TGTGCCAGTAGTCGAAAAGATTGGACAGATAGCAATCAGCCCCAGCATTTT; CDR3: CASSRKDWTDSNQPQHF
J: TRBJ2-3; V: TRBV6-2/TRBV6-3; D: .; size: .; DNA: TGTGCCGCCACCCCGCAGTTGACCGCTAATACGCAGTATTTT; CDR3: CAATPQLTANTQYF
J: TRBJ2-1; V: TRBV7-8; D: TRBD2; size: .; DNA: TGTGCCAGCAGCTTAGCAGGTGGGAGGGACTACAATGAGCAGTTCTTC; CDR3: CASSLAGGRDYNEQFF
J: TRBJ1-2; V: TRBV20-1; D: .; size: .; DNA: TGCAGTGCTAGAGACTTATCACAGGGCTACTATGGCTACACCTTC; CDR3: CSARDLSQGYYGYTF
J: TRBJ2-3; V: TRBV6-2/TRBV6-3; D: .; size: .; DNA: TGTGCCAGCAGTGCCACCTACGATACGCAGTATTTT; CDR3: CASSATYDTQYF
J: TRBJ1-5; V: TRBV6-6; D: TRBD1; size: .; DNA: TGTGCCAGCAGTTACTCGAGGCCGGGACAGGGACAGCCCCAGCATTTT; CDR3: CASSYSRPGQGQPQHF
J: TRBJ1-2; V: TRBV6-5; D: TRBD1; size: .; DNA: TGTGCCAGCAGTTACCTACCGCCGGGACAGGGTGCCGTCGGCTATGGCTACACCTTC; CDR3: CASSYLPPGQGAVGYGYTF
J: TRBJ2-5; V: TRBV7-2; D: .; size: few; DNA: TGTGCCAGCAGCTTCACCATGTTAGAGACCCAGTACTTC; CDR3: CASSFTMLETQYF
J: TRBJ2-1; V: TRBV5-6; D: .; size: .; DNA: TGTGCCAGCAGCTTGGTACCTGGGCACAATGAGCAGTTCTTC; CDR3: CASSLVPGHNEQFF
J: TRBJ2-5; V: TRBV19; D: .; size: .; DNA: TGTGCCAGTAGGATACAGGGTTCGGGGGAGACCCAGTACTTC; CDR3: CASRIQGSGETQYF
J: TRBJ2-3; V: TRBV7-9; D: .; size: few; DNA: TGTGCCAGCAGCCCGAGGGGTTCTAGCACAGATACGCAGTATTTT; CDR3: CASSPRGSSTDTQYF